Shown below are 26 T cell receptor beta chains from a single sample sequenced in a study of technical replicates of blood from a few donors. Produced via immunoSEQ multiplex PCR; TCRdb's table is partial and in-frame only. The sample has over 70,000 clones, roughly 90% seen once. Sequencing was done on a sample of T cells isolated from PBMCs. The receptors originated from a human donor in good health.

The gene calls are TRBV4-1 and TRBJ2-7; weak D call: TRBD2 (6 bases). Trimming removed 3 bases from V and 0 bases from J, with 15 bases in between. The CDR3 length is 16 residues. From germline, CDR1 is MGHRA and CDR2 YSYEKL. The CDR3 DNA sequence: TGCGCCAGCAGCCAGGAAACTAGCTGGAGCTCCTACGAGCAGTACTTC. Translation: CASSQETSWSSYEQYF.

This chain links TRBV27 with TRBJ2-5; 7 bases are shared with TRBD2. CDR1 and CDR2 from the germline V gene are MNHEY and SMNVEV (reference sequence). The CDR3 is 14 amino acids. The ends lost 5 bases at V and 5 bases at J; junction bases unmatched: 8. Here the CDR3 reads CASSLISGGETQYF. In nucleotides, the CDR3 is TGTGCCAGCAGTCTAATCTCCGGGGGGGAGACCCAGTACTTC.

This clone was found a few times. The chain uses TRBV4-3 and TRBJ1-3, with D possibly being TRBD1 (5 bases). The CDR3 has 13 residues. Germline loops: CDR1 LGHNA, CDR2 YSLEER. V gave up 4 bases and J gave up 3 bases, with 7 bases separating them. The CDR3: CASSRGVGNTIYF. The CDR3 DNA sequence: TGCGCCAGCAGCCGGGGCGTTGGAAACACCATATATTTT.

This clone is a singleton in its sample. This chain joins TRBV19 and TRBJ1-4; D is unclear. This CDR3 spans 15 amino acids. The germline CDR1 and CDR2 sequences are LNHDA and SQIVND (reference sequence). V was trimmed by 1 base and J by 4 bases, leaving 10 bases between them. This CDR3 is CASSIGAAVNEKLFF. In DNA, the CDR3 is TGTGCCAGTAGTATAGGAGCTGCGGTTAATGAAAAACTGTTTTTT.

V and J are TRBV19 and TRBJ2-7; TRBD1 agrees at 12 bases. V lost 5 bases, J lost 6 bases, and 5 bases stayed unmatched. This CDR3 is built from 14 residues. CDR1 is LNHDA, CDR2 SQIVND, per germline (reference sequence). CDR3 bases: TGTGCCAGTAGTCTCCGGGACAGGGGGCTCGAGCAGTACTTC. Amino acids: CASSLRDRGLEQYF.

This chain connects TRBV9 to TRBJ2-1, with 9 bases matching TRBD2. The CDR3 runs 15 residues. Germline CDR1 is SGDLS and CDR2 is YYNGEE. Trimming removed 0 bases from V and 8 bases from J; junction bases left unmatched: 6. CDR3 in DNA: TGTGCCAGCAGCGTAGCTCTCGGACTAGCGTATGAGCAGTTCTTC. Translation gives CASSVALGLAYEQFF.

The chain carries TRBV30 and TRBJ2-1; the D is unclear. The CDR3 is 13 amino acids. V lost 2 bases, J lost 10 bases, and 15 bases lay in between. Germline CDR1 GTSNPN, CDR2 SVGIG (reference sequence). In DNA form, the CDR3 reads TGTGCCTGGAGTCTTGGTGAGGTTTTCGAGCAGTTCTTC. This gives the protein CAWSLGEVFEQFF.

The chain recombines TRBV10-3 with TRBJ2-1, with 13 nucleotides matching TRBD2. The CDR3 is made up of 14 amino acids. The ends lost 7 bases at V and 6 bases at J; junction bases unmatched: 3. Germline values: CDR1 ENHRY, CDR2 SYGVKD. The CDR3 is CAIKGLAGVNEQFF. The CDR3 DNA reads TGTGCCATCAAAGGACTAGCGGGAGTCAATGAGCAGTTCTTC.

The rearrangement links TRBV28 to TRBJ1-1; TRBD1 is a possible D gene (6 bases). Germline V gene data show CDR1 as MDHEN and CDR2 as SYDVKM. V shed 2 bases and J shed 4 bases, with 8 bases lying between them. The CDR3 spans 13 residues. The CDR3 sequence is CASSLGGGTEAFF. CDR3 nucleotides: TGTGCCAGCAGTTTAGGGGGCGGCACTGAAGCTTTCTTT.

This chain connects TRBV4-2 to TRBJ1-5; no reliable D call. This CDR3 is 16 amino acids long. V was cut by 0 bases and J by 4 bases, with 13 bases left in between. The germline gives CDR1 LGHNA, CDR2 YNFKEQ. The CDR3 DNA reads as TGTGCCAGCAGCCAAGAAAGAGCCCTAGTAAATCAGCCCCAGCATTTT. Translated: CASSQERALVNQPQHF.

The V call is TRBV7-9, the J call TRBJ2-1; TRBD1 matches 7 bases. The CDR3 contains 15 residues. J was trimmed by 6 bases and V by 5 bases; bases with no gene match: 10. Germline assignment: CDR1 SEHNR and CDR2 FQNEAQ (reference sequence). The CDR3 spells CASSLTQGFLNEQFF. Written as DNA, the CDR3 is TGTGCCAGCAGCCTAACACAGGGGTTCCTCAATGAGCAGTTCTTC.

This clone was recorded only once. CDR3 loop: CASSLAHIGTSGRSGELFF. For the CDR3, the DNA is TGTGCCAGCAGCTTAGCGCATATTGGGACTAGCGGGCGTAGCGGGGAGCTGTTTTTT. The J gene is TRBJ2-2, the V gene TRBV7-9; 12 positions match TRBD2. With V trimmed by 0 bases and J by 7 bases, 12 bases remained unmatched. The CDR3 length is 19 residues. Germline V CDR1 and CDR2: SEHNR, FQNEAQ (reference sequence). Full variable domain (remainder filled in from reference TRBV7-9 and TRBJ2-2): DTGVSQNPRHKITKRGQNVTFRCDPISEHNRLYWYRQTLGQGPEFLTYFQNEAQLEKSRLLSDRFSAERPKGSFSTLEIQRTEQGDSAMYLCASSLAHIGTSGRSGELFFGEGSRLTVL.

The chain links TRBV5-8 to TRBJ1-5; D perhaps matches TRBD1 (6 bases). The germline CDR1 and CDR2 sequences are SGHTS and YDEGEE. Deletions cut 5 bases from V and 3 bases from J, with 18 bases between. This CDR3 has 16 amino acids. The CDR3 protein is CASRNRELVFNQPQHF. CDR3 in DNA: TGTGCCAGCAGGAACAGGGAATTGGTATTCAATCAGCCCCAGCATTTT.

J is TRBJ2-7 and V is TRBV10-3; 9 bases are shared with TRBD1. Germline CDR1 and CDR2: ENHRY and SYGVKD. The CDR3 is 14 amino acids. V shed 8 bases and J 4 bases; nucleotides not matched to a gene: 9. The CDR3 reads CAISLGQGTYEQYF. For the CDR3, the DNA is TGTGCCATCTCCCTGGGACAGGGAACTTACGAGCAGTACTTC.

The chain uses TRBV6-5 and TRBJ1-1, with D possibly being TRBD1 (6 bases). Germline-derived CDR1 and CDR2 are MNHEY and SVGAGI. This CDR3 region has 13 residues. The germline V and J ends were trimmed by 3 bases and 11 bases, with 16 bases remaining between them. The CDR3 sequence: CASSYGDRLMAFF. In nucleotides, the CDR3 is TGTGCCAGCAGTTATGGAGACAGGTTGATGGCTTTCTTT.

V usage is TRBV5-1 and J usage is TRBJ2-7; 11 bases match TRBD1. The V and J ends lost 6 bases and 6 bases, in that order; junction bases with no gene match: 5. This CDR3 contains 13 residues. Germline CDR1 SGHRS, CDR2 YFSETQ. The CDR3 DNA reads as TGCGCCAGCACCGGGACAGGGGGTGGCGAGCAGTACTTC. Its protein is CASTGTGGGEQYF. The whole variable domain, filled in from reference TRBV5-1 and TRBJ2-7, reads KAGVTQTPRYLIKTRGQQVTLSCSPISGHRSVSWYQQTPGQGLQFLFEYFSETQRNKGNFPGRFSGRQFSNSRSEMNVSTLELGDSALYLCASTGTGGGEQYFGPGTRLTVT.

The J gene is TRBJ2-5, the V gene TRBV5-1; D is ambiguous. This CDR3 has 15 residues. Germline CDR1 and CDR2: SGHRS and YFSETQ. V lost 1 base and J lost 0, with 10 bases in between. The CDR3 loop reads CASSLSSQNQETQYF. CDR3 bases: TGCGCCAGCAGCTTGTCGTCACAAAACCAAGAGACCCAGTACTTC.

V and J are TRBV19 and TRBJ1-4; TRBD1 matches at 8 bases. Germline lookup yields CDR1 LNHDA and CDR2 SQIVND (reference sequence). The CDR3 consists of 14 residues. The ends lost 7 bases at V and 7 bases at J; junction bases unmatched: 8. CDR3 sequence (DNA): TGTGCCAGTACGGGACAGGACGCGGGTGAAAAACTGTTTTTT. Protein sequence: CASTGQDAGEKLFF.

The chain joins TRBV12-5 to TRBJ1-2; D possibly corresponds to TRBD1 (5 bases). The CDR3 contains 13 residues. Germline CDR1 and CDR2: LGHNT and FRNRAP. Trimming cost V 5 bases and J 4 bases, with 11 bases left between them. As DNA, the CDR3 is TGTGCTAGTGGTAGTGTGGGGGGCTATGGCTACACCTTC. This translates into CASGSVGGYGYTF.

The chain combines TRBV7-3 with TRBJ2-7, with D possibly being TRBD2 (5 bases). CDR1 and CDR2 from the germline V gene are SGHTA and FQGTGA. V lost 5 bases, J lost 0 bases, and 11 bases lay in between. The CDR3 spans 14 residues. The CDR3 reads CASSARGSSYEQYF. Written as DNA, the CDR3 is TGTGCCAGCAGCGCCCGGGGTTCCTCCTACGAGCAGTACTTC.

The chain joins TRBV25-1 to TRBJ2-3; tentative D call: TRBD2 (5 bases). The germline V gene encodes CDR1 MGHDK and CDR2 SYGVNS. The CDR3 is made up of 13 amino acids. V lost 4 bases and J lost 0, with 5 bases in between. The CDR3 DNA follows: TGTGCCAGCAGTGGGACTAGCACAGATACGCAGTATTTT. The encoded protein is CASSGTSTDTQYF. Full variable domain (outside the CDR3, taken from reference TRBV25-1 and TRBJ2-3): EADIYQTPRYLVIGTGKKITLECSQTMGHDKMYWYQQDPGMELHLIHYSYGVNSTEKGDLSSESTVSRIRTEHFPLTLESARPSHTSQYLCASSGTSTDTQYFGPGTRLTVL.

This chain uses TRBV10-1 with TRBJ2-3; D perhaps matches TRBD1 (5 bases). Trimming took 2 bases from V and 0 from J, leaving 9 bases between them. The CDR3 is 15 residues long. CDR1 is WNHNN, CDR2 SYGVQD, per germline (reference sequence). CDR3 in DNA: TGCGCCAGCAGTGAGACAGGAATTAGCACAGATACGCAGTATTTT. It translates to CASSETGISTDTQYF.

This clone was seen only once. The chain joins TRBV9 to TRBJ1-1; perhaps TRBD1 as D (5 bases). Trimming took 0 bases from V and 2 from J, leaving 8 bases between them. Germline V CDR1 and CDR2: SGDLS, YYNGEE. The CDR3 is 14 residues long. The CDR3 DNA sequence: TGTGCCAGCAGCGTAGCTGGGGCCAACACTGAAGCTTTCTTT. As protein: CASSVAGANTEAFF. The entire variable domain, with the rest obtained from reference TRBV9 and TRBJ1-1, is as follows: DSGVTQTPKHLITATGQRVTLRCSPRSGDLSVYWYQQSLDQGLQFLIQYYNGEERAKGNILERFSAQQFPDLHSELNLSSLELGDSALYFCASSVAGANTEAFFGQGTRLTVV.

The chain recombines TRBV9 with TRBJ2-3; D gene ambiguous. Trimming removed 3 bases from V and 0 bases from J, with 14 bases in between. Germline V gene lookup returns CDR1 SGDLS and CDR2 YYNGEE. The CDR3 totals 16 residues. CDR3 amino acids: CASSAWSLASTDTQYF. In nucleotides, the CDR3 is TGTGCCAGCAGCGCGTGGTCTCTGGCTAGCACAGATACGCAGTATTTT.

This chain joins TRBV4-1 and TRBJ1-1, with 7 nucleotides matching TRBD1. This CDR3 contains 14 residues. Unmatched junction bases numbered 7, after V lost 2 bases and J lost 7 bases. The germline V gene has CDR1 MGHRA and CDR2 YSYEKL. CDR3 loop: CASSQRIGDSEAFF. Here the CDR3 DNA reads TGCGCCAGCAGCCAAAGAATTGGGGACAGTGAAGCTTTCTTT.

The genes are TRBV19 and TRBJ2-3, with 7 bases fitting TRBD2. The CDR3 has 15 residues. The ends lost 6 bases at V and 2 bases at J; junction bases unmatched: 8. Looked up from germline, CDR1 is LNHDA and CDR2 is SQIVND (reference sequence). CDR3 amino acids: CASRTLGGITDTQYF. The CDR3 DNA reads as TGTGCCAGTAGGACCCTGGGGGGGATCACAGATACGCAGTATTTT.